This is a list of T cell receptor beta chains from one sample in a study of T cell repertoires in cytomegalovirus infection. In TCRdb, the reads were re-called with MiXCR into one record per CDR3 protein. The sample consists of around 320,000 distinct CDR3 sequences, over 7.5% of them appearing once. Sequenced input: PBMCs. Source of these receptors: a human donor in good health (CMV status not recorded). Some clones in this sample may be carry-over from other donors' samples. Both conserved end residues are part of each CDR3. A D gene is named only where the DNA matches it firmly. Clone size is shown for a subset of rows, as once, few, many or a class of expanded clone.

few,TRBJ1-2,TRBD1,15,TRBV3-1,CASSQLGQGGYGYTF,TGTGCCAGCAGCCAACTAGGACAGGGCGGGTACGGCTACACCTTC
many,TRBJ2-3,-,17,TRBV2,CASSDGGLFRSTDTQYF,TGTGCCAGCAGTGATGGAGGGCTATTTCGTAGCACAGATACGCAGTATTTT
few,TRBJ2-3,-,14,TRBV7-9,CASSRRELTDTQYF,TGTGCCAGCAGCCGCAGGGAACTGACAGATACGCAGTATTTT
-,TRBJ1-1,TRBD1,15,TRBV19,CASSMAGTGGTEAFF,TGTGCCAGTAGTATGGCCGGGACAGGGGGAACTGAAGCTTTCTTT
many,TRBJ2-7,-,15,TRBV7-2,CASSLAQGGHYEQYF,TGTGCCAGCAGCTTAGCTCAGGGAGGACACTACGAGCAGTACTTC
many,TRBJ2-1,TRBD2,14,TRBV7-2,CASSRLAGSNEQFF,TGTGCCAGCAGCCGACTAGCGGGAAGCAATGAGCAGTTCTTC
few,TRBJ1-2,-,16,TRBV7-2,CASSSRGRESNYGYTF,TGTGCCAGCAGCTCCAGGGGCCGGGAGTCTAACTATGGCTACACCTTC
few,TRBJ1-5,-,15,TRBV20-1,CSAIPPKGGNQPQHF,TGCAGTGCTATACCCCCCAAAGGCGGCAATCAGCCCCAGCATTTT
-,TRBJ2-3,-,18,TRBV7-6,CASSHYRSRSASTDTQYF,TGTGCCAGCAGCCACTACCGGAGCAGGAGCGCTAGCACAGATACGCAGTATTTT
few,TRBJ1-5,-,14,TRBV12-5,CASGLGDSNQPQHF,TGTGCTAGTGGTCTGGGGGATAGCAATCAGCCCCAGCATTTT
-,TRBJ1-1,-,19,TRBV5-4,CASSLRTPGHGTMNTEALF,TGTGCCAGCAGCTTGAGGACTCCGGGACATGGGACCATGAACACTGAAGCTTTGTTT
many,TRBJ2-7,-,16,TRBV3-1,CASSQVGRGGSYEQYF,TGTGCCAGCAGCCAAGTTGGAAGGGGGGGTTCCTACGAGCAGTACTTC
many,TRBJ1-1,-,19,TRBV7-8,CASSLSDRGGGRFGTEAFF,TGTGCCAGCAGCTTATCTGATCGGGGAGGGGGTAGGTTTGGCACTGAAGCTTTCTTT
few,TRBJ1-5,-,15,TRBV20-1,CSATLEESSNQPQHF,TGCAGTGCTACCCTTGAGGAGTCGAGCAATCAGCCCCAGCATTTT
many,TRBJ1-1,-,13,TRBV7-2,CASSRTGPTEAFF,TGTGCCAGCAGTCGTACAGGCCCCACTGAAGCTTTCTTT
-,TRBJ2-5,-,10,TRBV20-1,CSAPEETQYF,TGCAGTGCTCCTGAAGAGACCCAGTACTTC
few,TRBJ1-6,TRBD1,17,TRBV11-1,CASSLAYPGGWNSPLHF,TGCGCCAGCAGCCTAGCGTACCCAGGGGGCTGGAATTCACCCCTCCACTTT
many,TRBJ1-2,-,11,TRBV7-2,CASSLPDGYTF,TGTGCCAGCAGCTTGCCGGATGGCTACACCTTC
many,TRBJ2-1,-,16,TRBV6-5,CASNPRALSSYNEQFF,TGTGCCAGCAATCCGAGAGCGTTAAGCTCCTACAATGAGCAGTTCTTC
few,TRBJ2-3,-,14,TRBV4-3,CASSQDGGTNTQYF,TGCGCCAGCAGCCAAGATGGGGGCACGAATACGCAGTATTTT
few,TRBJ1-3,-,15,TRBV6-1,CASSYNLSPRNTIYF,TGTGCCAGCAGTTATAACCTTTCGCCTAGAAACACCATATATTTT
many,TRBJ1-2,-,14,TRBV7-3,CASSPVGGDYGYTF,TGTGCCAGCAGCCCCGTGGGGGGAGACTATGGCTACACCTTC
-,TRBJ2-5,-,14,TRBV5-1,CASSSRGGGETQYF,TGCGCCAGCAGCAGCCGAGGAGGGGGAGAGACCCAGTACTTC
-,TRBJ2-4,-,14,TRBV20-1,CSASDRGTKNIQYF,TGCAGTGCTAGTGATCGTGGAACCAAAAACATTCAGTACTTC
many,TRBJ2-5,-,14,TRBV11-2,CASSSRDIQETQYF,TGTGCCAGCAGCTCCAGGGACATTCAAGAGACCCAGTACTTC
few,TRBJ2-7,TRBD2,15,TRBV6-2/TRBV6-3,CASRPTSGRGYEQYF,TGTGCCAGCAGGCCTACTAGCGGGAGAGGCTACGAGCAGTACTTC
many,TRBJ2-1,-,17,TRBV6-2/TRBV6-3,CASSYPPYPTNYNEQFF,TGTGCCAGCAGTTATCCACCTTACCCTACAAACTACAATGAGCAGTTCTTC
many,TRBJ1-5,TRBD1,14,TRBV12-3/TRBV12-4,CASSRTGDVQPQHF,TGTGCCAGCAGTCGGACAGGGGATGTTCAGCCCCAGCATTTT
-,TRBJ2-6,-,14,TRBV20-1,CSARAPPGANVLTF,TGCAGTGCTAGAGCCCCCCCAGGGGCCAACGTCCTGACTTTC
many,TRBJ2-1,TRBD1,15,TRBV28,CASNVQGDSYNEQFF,TGTGCCAGCAACGTACAGGGGGACTCCTACAATGAGCAGTTCTTC
once,TRBJ1-1,-,13,TRBV28,CASSLLPGSQILF,TGTGCCAGCAGTTTACTCCCGGGGTCTCAAATCCTATTT
few,TRBJ2-5,-,15,TRBV27,CASSLSAYLQETQYF,TGTGCCAGCAGTTTATCTGCCTACCTGCAAGAGACCCAGTACTTC
few,TRBJ2-7,-,14,TRBV20-1,CSAQIGSKSYEQYF,TGCAGTGCTCAAATCGGGTCCAAATCCTACGAGCAGTACTTC
few,TRBJ2-1,TRBD2,16,TRBV4-2,CASSLLTSGYYNEQFF,TGTGCCAGCAGCCTACTTACTAGCGGGTACTACAATGAGCAGTTCTTC
-,TRBJ2-2,-,17,TRBV20-1,CSARVPVFSTNTGELFF,TGCAGTGCTAGAGTTCCCGTCTTCTCGACGAACACCGGGGAGCTGTTTTTT
-,TRBJ2-1,TRBD1,14,TRBV12-5,CASGDTGQGNEQFF,TGTGCTAGTGGTGACACGGGACAGGGGAATGAGCAGTTCTTC
many,TRBJ1-2,-,13,TRBV7-2,CASSFGGTYGYTF,TGTGCCAGCAGCTTCGGGGGGACATATGGCTACACCTTC
-,TRBJ2-7,-,14,TRBV7-2,CASSFRDHRNEQYF,TGTGCCAGCAGCTTCCGGGACCACCGAAACGAGCAGTACTTC
many,TRBJ1-4,-,16,TRBV7-6,CASSTQTGLRGEKLFF,TGTGCCAGCAGCACCCAAACAGGGCTCCGAGGGGAAAAACTGTTTTTT
few,TRBJ1-2,-,13,TRBV11-2,CASSSRWPPGYTF,TGTGCCAGCAGCTCCCGTTGGCCGCCTGGCTACACCTTC
many,TRBJ2-7,-,16,TRBV4-3,CASSQDPFESSYEQYF,TGCGCCAGCAGCCAAGATCCCTTCGAGAGCTCCTACGAGCAGTACTTC
-,TRBJ2-2,TRBD1,15,TRBV6-5,CASSSDRGRAGELFF,TGTGCCAGCAGTTCCGACAGGGGGCGTGCCGGGGAGCTGTTTTTT
many,TRBJ2-3,TRBD2,14,TRBV7-2,CASSSGLITDTQYF,TGTGCCAGCAGCTCGGGACTAATAACAGATACGCAGTATTTT
-,TRBJ1-2,-,11,TRBV20-1,CSARANEGYTF,TGCAGTGCTAGAGCAAATGAGGGCTACACCTTC
-,TRBJ1-1,-,12,TRBV30,CAWSSRNTEAFF,TGTGCCTGGAGTTCCCGGAACACTGAAGCTTTCTTT
many,TRBJ2-7,TRBD1,15,TRBV2,CASSRPGQQTYEQYF,TGTGCCAGCAGTCGACCGGGACAGCAAACCTACGAGCAGTACTTC
few,TRBJ1-2,-,13,TRBV7-9,CASIGGSFYGYTF,TGTGCCAGCATTGGGGGCAGCTTCTATGGCTACACCTTC
few,TRBJ2-3,-,18,TRBV6-2/TRBV6-3,CASRRPGHFLVGTDTQYF,TGTGCCAGCAGACGACCGGGACACTTTTTGGTCGGCACAGATACGCAGTATTTT